These 13 T cell receptor beta chains came from one sample sequenced in a study of identical twins. From the 5' RACE reads, TCRdb called clonotypes with MiXCR, one entry per CDR3 protein. The table lists fewer than 450,000 distinct CDR3 sequences, approximately 9.1% of them singletons. The sequencing input was naive T cells sorted from blood. Every receptor here comes from a woman between 50 and 59 years old in good health.

This clonotype has ten or more counts. This chain uses TRBV14 with TRBJ2-1; 8 nucleotides align to TRBD2. Looked up from germline, CDR1 is SGHDN and CDR2 is FVKESK. Germline trimming cut 0 bases from V and 10 bases from J; bases unmatched to any gene: 5. The CDR3 is made up of 14 amino acids. This CDR3 reads CASSQEAGVGEQFF. For the CDR3, the DNA is TGTGCCAGCAGCCAAGAAGCGGGAGTGGGCGAGCAGTTCTTC.

CDR3 amino acids: CASSAVRAAGELFF. CDR3 coding DNA: TGTGCCAGCAGCGCTGTACGGGCGGCCGGGGAGCTGTTTTTT. The J gene is TRBJ2-2, the V gene TRBV9; no definite D call. Looked up from germline, CDR1 is SGDLS and CDR2 is YYNGEE. This CDR3 region has 14 residues. With 3 bases removed from V and 6 bases from J, the gap between germline ends came to 12 bases.

The J gene is TRBJ2-5, the V gene TRBV5-1; 15 bases align to TRBD2. J was trimmed by 1 base and V by 4 bases; bases with no gene match: 5. Germline CDR1 reads SGHRS; CDR2 reads YFSETQ. This CDR3 comprises 17 residues. Here the CDR3 reads CASSAGLAGGSQETQYF. For the CDR3, the DNA is TGCGCCAGCAGCGCAGGACTAGCGGGAGGGTCCCAAGAGACCCAGTACTTC.

This clonotype was detected a few times. This rearrangement joins TRBV7-8 to TRBJ2-7; 11 bases match TRBD1. Germline-derived CDR1 and CDR2 are SGHVS and FQNEAQ. The trim removed 5 bases at V and 3 bases at J, leaving 6 bases unmatched. This CDR3 has 15 amino acids. The CDR3 DNA reads TGTGCCAGCAGCCCACCGGGACAGGGGGTCTACGAGCAGTACGTC. Protein product: CASSPPGQGVYEQYV.

The table lists this clonotype with a few counts. V is TRBV28 and J is TRBJ2-5; D gene ambiguous. This CDR3 spans 12 amino acids. The germline gives CDR1 MDHEN, CDR2 SYDVKM. Trimming took off 3 bases at V and 6 bases at J, with 8 bases between the two ends. CDR3 bases: TGTGCCAGCAGTTTTGCAGGCCAGACCCAGTACTTC. Translation: CASSFAGQTQYF. Looking up the rest from reference TRBV28 and TRBJ2-5 gives the full variable domain: DVKVTQSSRYLVKRTGEKVFLECVQDMDHENMFWYRQDPGLGLRLIYFSYDVKMKEKGDIPEGYSVSREKKERFSLILESASTNQTSMYLCASSFAGQTQYFGPGTRLLVL.

This clonotype has at least ten counts. The V gene is TRBV5-1, the J gene TRBJ2-5; the match to TRBD1 covers 9 bases. Germline V gene sequence: CDR1 SGHRS, CDR2 YFSETQ. Germline trimming cut 6 bases from V and 2 bases from J; bases unmatched to any gene: 11. CDR3 size: 16 residues. The CDR3 DNA sequence: TGCGCCAGCAACGATCGGACAGGGGCGGATCAAGAGACCCAGTACTTC. This translates into CASNDRTGADQETQYF.

This clonotype has just a few counts. V and J are TRBV9 and TRBJ2-5; the match to TRBD2 covers 14 bases. The CDR3 runs 16 residues. V dropped 3 bases and J dropped 6; count of bases not matched to a gene: 7. The germline V gene has CDR1 SGDLS and CDR2 YYNGEE. CDR3 DNA sequence: TGTGCCAGCAGCGAGGGACTAGCGGGAGTGGGAAAGACCCAGTACTTC. Protein: CASSEGLAGVGKTQYF.

This clonotype was counted at least ten times. The CDR3 here is CASSQDLAATQYF. The CDR3 nucleotides read TGTGCCAGCAGCCAAGATCTGGCGGCTACGCAGTATTTT. This chain links TRBV14 with TRBJ2-3, with unresolved D. Trimming shortened V by 0 bases and J by 8 bases, and 9 bases separated the two germline ends. CDR3 length: 13 residues. Germline V gene lookup returns CDR1 SGHDN and CDR2 FVKESK.

The table lists this clonotype with a few counts. The CDR3 spells CATSDPEELETQYF. The CDR3 bases are TGTGCCACCAGTGACCCCGAGGAGTTAGAGACCCAGTACTTC. The chain employs TRBV24-1 and TRBJ2-5; D gene uncertain. This CDR3 is built from 14 residues. The V end was cut by 4 bases, the J end by 4 bases, with 12 bases between. Germline V gene sequence: CDR1 KGHDR, CDR2 SFDVKD.

This clonotype has only a few counts. V is TRBV15 and J is TRBJ2-7; TRBD2 matches 7 bases. Trimming cost V 8 bases and J 3 bases; bases outside gene matches: 7. CDR1 is LNHNV, CDR2 YYDKDF, per germline (reference sequence). The CDR3 is 13 amino acids. The CDR3 sequence is CATAGDVVYEQYF. CDR3 nucleotide sequence: TGTGCCACCGCGGGGGATGTGGTCTACGAGCAGTACTTC. Filled out from reference TRBV15 and TRBJ2-7, the complete variable domain reads DAMVIQNPRYQVTQFGKPVTLSCSQTLNHNVMYWYQQKSSQAPKLLFHYYDKDFNNEADTPDNFQSRRPNTSFCFLDIRSPGLGDTAMYLCATAGDVVYEQYFGPGTRLTVT.

The V gene is TRBV19, the J gene TRBJ1-4, with a tentative D call TRBD1 (5 bases). Germline values: CDR1 LNHDA, CDR2 SQIVND (reference sequence). The CDR3 extends over 16 amino acids. Between the trimmed V and J ends, which lost 5 bases and 5 bases, there was a span of 18 bases. In DNA, the CDR3 is TGTGCCAGTAGTCCCACCCCGACGGGACGAAATGAAAAACTGTTTTTT. Protein product: CASSPTPTGRNEKLFF.

CDR3 sequence reads: CASSAWPGAEETQYF. The CDR3 DNA reads as TGCGCCAGCAGCGCTTGGCCGGGGGCCGAAGAGACCCAGTACTTC. This sequence joins TRBV5-1 and TRBJ2-5; D could derive from TRBD1 or TRBD2 (6 bases each). V was pared by 4 bases and J by 3 bases, with 16 bases between. The CDR3 runs 15 residues. The V gene's germline CDR1 is SGHRS and CDR2 YFSETQ.

The J gene is TRBJ2-1, the V gene TRBV19, with TRBD2 matching over 13 bases. Germline assignment: CDR1 LNHDA and CDR2 SQIVND (reference sequence). The CDR3 extends over 15 amino acids. V was pared by 4 bases and J by 5 bases, with 2 bases of the junction left unmatched. The chain's CDR3 is CASSKGTSGNNEQFF. The CDR3 nucleotides are TGTGCCAGTAGTAAGGGGACTAGCGGGAACAATGAGCAGTTCTTC. The variable domain in full, with the rest retrieved from reference TRBV19 and TRBJ2-1, is DGGITQSPKYLFRKEGQNVTLSCEQNLNHDAMYWYRQDPGQGLRLIYYSQIVNDFQKGDIAEGYSVSREKKESFPLTVTSAQKNPTAFYLCASSKGTSGNNEQFFGPGTRLTVL.